This record covers a single T cell receptor beta chain. The method was immunoSEQ multiplex PCR; TCRdb's version includes in-frame clones alone and lacks a portion of them. The data contain about 200,000 clones, over 80% of them singletons. Seattle's cohort entered during active infection and was followed longitudinally. This specimen comes from a study of blood T cell repertoires in COVID-19. Study-level information: From T cells, B-cell-depleted T cells, or PBMCs came the material, which was cDNA or gDNA.

Germline V lookup: CDR1 SGHNT, CDR2 YYREEE (reference sequence). Trimming took off 5 bases at V and 1 base at J, with 15 bases between the two ends. The CDR3 loop spans 15 amino acids. This TCR came from a man between 60 and 70 years old with COVID-19, enrolled during active disease. The sequenced material came from peripheral blood. The chain employs TRBV5-4 and TRBJ1-1, with a tentative D call TRBD1 (6 bases). The CDR3 sequence is CASRKDRYSNTEAFF. The CDR3 nucleotides are TGTGCCAGCAGAAAGGACAGATATTCGAACACTGAAGCTTTCTTT.